Only a few counts were recorded for the clone carrying this TCR beta chain. What it binds is not known. This sample was included in a study of blood T cells in healthy people across ages. Points from the study as a whole: Aged donors had fewer naive CD4+ cells and lower diversity than long-lived donors. Age advanced and TCR beta diversity per million T cells fell, roughly linearly.

The second PCR ran about 6 to 12 cycles with a sample-barcoded 5' primer and J-beta primers. In TCRdb, the 5' RACE reads were re-called with MiXCR into one record per CDR3 protein. The profile shows 750,000 or so distinct CDR3 sequences, approximately 25% of them singletons. The V segment lost 4 bases and the J segment 0 bases; nucleotides outside the gene matches: 5. Looked up from germline, CDR1 is SGHTA and CDR2 is FQGNSA. The CDR3 length is 16 residues. These data also formed part of another study, on T cells of mothers and their children. That source reports: Donation involved a few healthy Caucasian mothers and the six children that they had. For each mother, over 9 million TCR beta CDR3 reads were obtained, and for each child, 2.5 million to 3 million.

The V call is TRBV7-2, the J call TRBJ2-1, with TRBD2 identical over 8 bases. Specimen: blood. This sequence originates from a boy between 10 and 17 years old in good health. DNA for the CDR3: TGTGCCAGCAGCTCCTCCGGGACTAGCTCCTACAATGAGCAGTTCTTC. As protein: CASSSSGTSSYNEQFF.